One sample yielded the 27 T cell receptor beta chains listed below, sequenced in a study of cytomegalovirus exposure and HLA in healthy donors. The study ran its PCR with 60 Vbeta and 13 Jbeta primers. Sequencing used immunoSEQ multiplex PCR; TCRdb keeps in-frame clones, though not all of them. The sample carries about 140,000 clones, around 83% recorded once. The sequencing sample was made of PBMCs. The receptors derive from a male donor in good health and CMV-seropositive.

The chain has TRBV21-1 and TRBJ1-5; the DNA was not compared with TRBD1, the D call given in the table. TRBV21-1 is a documented pseudogene. The CDR3 has 15 residues. The CDR3, as DNA: TGTGCCAGCAGCGCCCGGACAGCTAGCAATCAGCCCCAGCATTTT. Its translation is CASSARTASNQPQHF.

The chain couples TRBV28 to TRBJ2-3; 7 positions agree with TRBD2. CDR1 is MDHEN and CDR2 is SYDVKM in the germline V gene. There are 16 residues in the CDR3. V trimming: 2 bases; J trimming: 5 bases; junction bases outside the gene matches: 10. DNA for the CDR3: TGTGCCAGCAGTTTAGGGGGGGAGGGGCAAAGAGATACGCAGTATTTT. This translates into CASSLGGEGQRDTQYF.

The chain carries TRBV9 and TRBJ1-4; 8 bases line up with TRBD1. Germline V gene data show CDR1 as SGDLS and CDR2 as YYNGEE. J was trimmed by 0 bases and V by 0 bases; bases with no gene match: 13. The CDR3 consists of 20 residues. The CDR3, as DNA: TGTGCCAGCAGCGTAGCCTTGGAGCCGGGACAGGAGGCAACTAATGAAAAACTGTTTTTT. This translates into CASSVALEPGQEATNEKLFF. Drawing the rest from reference TRBV9 and TRBJ1-4, the complete variable domain is DSGVTQTPKHLITATGQRVTLRCSPRSGDLSVYWYQQSLDQGLQFLIQYYNGEERAKGNILERFSAQQFPDLHSELNLSSLELGDSALYFCASSVALEPGQEATNEKLFFGSGTQLSVL.

The chain combines TRBV4-1 with TRBJ2-2; the D gene is possibly TRBD2 (5 bases). From germline, CDR1 is MGHRA and CDR2 YSYEKL. Trimming shortened V by 1 base and J by 6 bases, and 18 bases separated the two germline ends. CDR3 size: 17 residues. DNA of the CDR3: TGCGCCAGCAGCCAAGTTTTTTTTGTGGGAGAGGCCGGGGAGCTGTTTTTT. It is translated as CASSQVFFVGEAGELFF.

CDR3 in DNA: TGCGCCAGCAGCCAAGGGACAGGGCAAACTCCCATAGTTTATTTT. It translates to CASSQGTGQTPIVYF. The chain employs TRBV4-1 and TRBJ1-3; 8 bases fit TRBD1. J lost 16 bases, V lost 1 base, and 15 bases had no gene match. The CDR3 runs to 15 residues. CDR1 is MGHRA, CDR2 YSYEKL, per germline.

The chain recombines TRBV6-5 with TRBJ2-2; D unresolved. CDR1 is MNHEY and CDR2 is SVGAGI in the germline V gene. The CDR3 has 13 residues. Trimming took 6 bases from V and 4 from J, leaving 9 bases between them. This chain's CDR3 is CASRNSPTGELFF. CDR3 coding DNA: TGTGCCAGCAGAAATAGTCCCACCGGGGAGCTGTTTTTT.

J is TRBJ2-7 and V is TRBV7-6; possibly TRBD1 for D (5 bases). Per germline, CDR1 SGHVS and CDR2 FNYEAQ. This CDR3 has 14 residues. The V end lost 2 bases, the J end lost 4 bases, and 12 bases lay between the germline ends. DNA for the CDR3: TGTGCCAGCAGCTTACAGGGAACCGATTACGAGCAGTACTTC. Its protein product is CASSLQGTDYEQYF.

The chain carries TRBV29-1 and TRBJ1-1; D is unclear. Trimming removed 7 bases from V and 1 base from J, with 19 bases in between. Per the germline V gene, CDR1 is SQVTM and CDR2 is ANQGSEA. The CDR3 is 15 amino acids. For the CDR3, the DNA is TGCAGCGCCGTAGTCGGCGGGGATGGGAACACTGAAGCTTTCTTT. Residues: CSAVVGGDGNTEAFF.

This clone has just one count. The chain links TRBV18 to TRBJ1-5, with 7 bases lining up with TRBD1. CDR1 is KGHSH and CDR2 is LQKENI in the germline V gene. The CDR3 extends over 15 amino acids. With V trimmed by 5 bases and J by 0 bases, 4 bases remained unmatched. This CDR3 is CASSNQGDSNQPQHF. The DNA of the CDR3 is TGTGCCAGCTCAAACCAGGGGGATAGCAATCAGCCCCAGCATTTT.

J is TRBJ2-5 and V is TRBV5-6, with 7 bases aligning to TRBD1. J gave up 5 bases and V 5 bases, and 12 bases lay outside the gene matches. Per germline, CDR1 SGHDT and CDR2 YYEEEE. This CDR3 contains 15 residues. The CDR3 DNA reads TGTGCCAGCAGTTTTTCCGGGGACAGTTCCGAGACCCAGTACTTC. It is translated as CASSFSGDSSETQYF.

The V call is TRBV7-6, the J call TRBJ1-2; TRBD1 agrees at 8 bases. Germline V gene data show CDR1 as SGHVS and CDR2 as FNYEAQ. The ends lost 4 bases at V and 8 bases at J; junction bases unmatched: 9. This CDR3 spans 14 amino acids. In DNA form, the CDR3 reads TGTGCCAGCAGCTCAGGGGGCGCGGCGGGCGGCTACACCTTC. Translation gives CASSSGGAAGGYTF.

The chain couples TRBV27 to TRBJ2-6, with 7 positions matching TRBD1. The CDR3 covers 19 residues. The germline V gene has CDR1 MNHEY and CDR2 SMNVEV (reference sequence). The trim removed 7 bases at V and 0 bases at J, leaving 15 bases unmatched. CDR3 protein: CASTKKQGTALSGANVLTF. The CDR3 DNA sequence: TGTGCCAGCACTAAGAAACAAGGGACAGCCCTCTCTGGGGCCAACGTCCTGACTTTC.

CDR3 sequence: CASNHQELTQPQHF. Written as DNA, the CDR3 is TGTGCCAGTAATCACCAGGAATTGACTCAGCCCCAGCATTTT. The chain links TRBV19 to TRBJ1-5, with unresolved D. Germline-derived CDR1 and CDR2 are LNHDA and SQIVND (reference sequence). This CDR3 region has 14 residues. V shed 7 bases and J shed 6 bases, with 16 bases lying between them.

The V gene is TRBV5-1, the J gene TRBJ2-7, with D tentatively TRBD2 (6 bases). Germline values: CDR1 SGHRS, CDR2 YFSETQ. This CDR3 has 11 residues. V lost 3 bases and J lost 12, with 13 bases in between. The CDR3, as DNA: TGCGCCAGCAGCTGGAGGGACGAGTGGTACTTC. Residues: CASSWRDEWYF.

The V call is TRBV30, the J call TRBJ2-3; D is ambiguous. This CDR3 has 12 amino acids. The germline gives CDR1 GTSNPN, CDR2 SVGIG (reference sequence). Trimming left V 0 bases short and J 6 bases short, with 7 bases between. The DNA of the CDR3 is TGTGCCTGGAGTGTACTTGAGGATACGCAGTATTTT. This codes for CAWSVLEDTQYF.

Note on this clone: One end of the junction fails to match germline, which may point to a read error. This chain uses TRBV10-1 with TRBJ1-6; D ambiguous. This CDR3 is 13 amino acids long. Germline V gives CDR1 WNHNN, CDR2 SYGVQD (reference sequence). The CDR3 region has the DNA TGCGCCCGCAGTTTGGGCCTCGGTTCACCCCTCCACTTT. It specifies CARSLGLGSPLHF.

This rearrangement joins TRBV11-3 to TRBJ2-7, with a possible D match to TRBD2 (6 bases). The CDR3 is 13 amino acids. CDR1 is SGHNT and CDR2 is YENEEA in the germline V gene. With 0 bases removed from V and 6 bases from J, the gap between germline ends came to 9 bases. The CDR3 sequence is CASSLEEGFEQYF. In DNA form, the CDR3 reads TGTGCCAGCAGCTTAGAGGAGGGGTTCGAGCAGTACTTC.

The rearrangement uses TRBV4-2 and TRBJ2-5, with D possibly being TRBD2 (6 bases). V lost 0 bases and J 5 bases, leaving 13 bases between the germline ends. CDR1 and CDR2 from the germline V gene are LGHNA and YNFKEQ. This CDR3 has 15 residues. CDR3 in DNA: TGTGCCAGCAGCCAAGAAACTAGCCTAAGGGAGACCCAGTACTTC. Translated: CASSQETSLRETQYF.

The rearrangement links TRBV5-6 to TRBJ2-6; a possible D gene is TRBD1 (6 bases). Germline assignment: CDR1 SGHDT and CDR2 YYEEEE. Trimming shortened V by 4 bases and J by 2 bases, and 19 bases separated the two germline ends. The CDR3 is 18 amino acids. The CDR3 region has the DNA TGTGCCAGCAGCCGAGTACCAGGGGAAGTAACTGGGGCCAACGTCCTGACTTTC. Translating gives CASSRVPGEVTGANVLTF. Filled out from reference TRBV5-6 and TRBJ2-6, the complete variable domain reads DAGVTQSPTHLIKTRGQQVTLRCSPKSGHDTVSWYQQALGQGPQFIFQYYEEEERQRGNFPDRFSGHQFPNYSSELNVNALLLGDSALYLCASSRVPGEVTGANVLTFGAGSRLTVL.

Note on this clone: The conserved phenylalanine or tryptophan normally closing the CDR3 is absent here, so this likely arose from a read error. The DNA is left out, because the CDR3 cannot be placed on it with certainty; the CDR3 is given as TCRdb lists it. The chain combines TRBV9 with TRBJ2-2; TRBD2 was called by the table and not checked on the DNA. Counting both end residues, the CDR3 totals 10 amino acids. In germline, CDR1 is SGDLS, CDR2 YYNGEE. The CDR3 reads CASSVALLGG.

The chain is built from TRBV5-1 and TRBJ2-7; TRBD1 agrees at 9 bases. The length of the CDR3 is 15 residues. The V and J ends lost 4 bases and 6 bases, in that order; junction bases with no gene match: 11. Germline CDR1 and CDR2: SGHRS and YFSETQ. CDR3 in amino acids: CASSAHPGQGPEQYF. DNA for the CDR3: TGCGCCAGCAGCGCGCATCCGGGACAGGGTCCCGAGCAGTACTTC.

The J gene is TRBJ1-2, the V gene TRBV4-1; D gene ambiguous. V gave up 1 base and J gave up 2 bases, with 8 bases separating them. Germline values: CDR1 MGHRA, CDR2 YSYEKL. This CDR3 is 14 amino acids long. The CDR3 DNA reads as TGCGCCAGCAGCCAAGCTAGTGCCAACTATGGCTACACCTTC. It specifies CASSQASANYGYTF.

The CDR3 reads CASSPRGQLNTEAFF. The CDR3 DNA reads TGTGCCAGCAGCCCCCGGGGACAGTTGAACACTGAAGCTTTCTTT. The genes are TRBV5-6 and TRBJ1-1, with 7 nucleotides matching TRBD1. This CDR3 comprises 15 residues. From germline, CDR1 is SGHDT and CDR2 YYEEEE. The trim removed 4 bases at V and 0 bases at J, leaving 6 bases unmatched.

A single count supports this clone. This chain connects TRBV19 to TRBJ2-1; 8 bases line up with TRBD2. The CDR3 loop spans 15 amino acids. The junction had 8 bases not matched to a gene; V was cut back by 7 bases and J by 3 bases. Looked up from germline, CDR1 is LNHDA and CDR2 is SQIVND (reference sequence). Written as DNA, the CDR3 is TGTGCCAGTAATCTGGCTAGCGGGTACTACAATGAGCAGTTCTTC. It is translated as CASNLASGYYNEQFF.

This clone was detected a few times. The chain employs TRBV27 and TRBJ2-3, with a tentative D call TRBD2 (5 bases). V shed 6 bases and J shed 2 bases, with 12 bases lying between them. Germline loops: CDR1 MNHEY, CDR2 SMNVEV (reference sequence). CDR3 length: 14 amino acids. For the CDR3, the DNA is TGTGCCAGCAGGAAACTAGTACCCACAGATACGCAGTATTTT. As protein: CASRKLVPTDTQYF.

This chain uses TRBV28 with TRBJ2-1, with TRBD1 matching over 7 bases. The junction had 4 bases not matched to a gene; V was cut back by 6 bases and J by 2 bases. CDR1 is MDHEN, CDR2 SYDVKM, per germline. This CDR3 contains 14 residues. Here the CDR3 DNA reads TGTGCCAGCAGCTCCGGACAGGCCTACAATGAGCAGTTCTTC. This codes for CASSSGQAYNEQFF.

This clone was counted between two and nine times. This chain joins TRBV5-8 and TRBJ2-7; D is ambiguous. The CDR3 sequence is 14 residues long. CDR1 is SGHTS and CDR2 is YDEGEE in the germline V gene. V shed 0 bases and J shed 2 bases, with 9 bases lying between them. The CDR3 DNA reads TGTGCCAGCAGCTTGGAGGTGGCGGCCTACGAGCAGTACTTC. The encoded protein is CASSLEVAAYEQYF.